This T cell receptor beta chain was captured in a study of blood T cells in healthy people across ages. CDR1 is DFQATT, CDR2 SNEGSKA, per germline (reference sequence). The CDR3 runs 13 residues. The second PCR ran about 6 to 11 cycles with a sample-barcoded 5' primer and J-beta primers. TCRdb analysed the 5' RACE reads with MiXCR anew, one entry per CDR3 protein. This repertoire shows hundreds of thousands of distinct CDR3 sequences, less than 45% found once; its top ten account for roughly 30%. About this clonotype: Sequence at one end of the junction differs from germline and may be a read error.

Source material: blood. The chain combines TRBV20-1 with TRBJ2-7; 7 nucleotides match TRBD2. The TCR sequence derives from a man older than 75 in good health. The CDR3 DNA is TGCAGTGCGGTCGGGGGGAGCTCCTACGAGCAGTATTTC. Protein product: CSAVGGSSYEQYF.